This T cell receptor (beta chain) appears in the sequencing data of a study of neurological immune-mediated disorders. The V gene lost 6 bases and the J gene lost 5 bases, with 26 bases spanning the gap. The CDR3 runs 17 residues. Germline CDR1 and CDR2: SGHKS and YYEKEE (reference sequence). TCRdb independently ran MiXCR on the 5' RACE reads; one entry per CDR3 protein. The sample has about 20,000 distinct CDR3 sequences; about 10% are singletons. This clonotype appeared many times. The sequence was obtained from a woman aged 60-75 years with HTLV-1-associated myelopathy (HAM/TSP). The specimen was PBMCs. The rearrangement uses TRBV5-5 and TRBJ2-5, with D hard to call. The CDR3 bases are TGTGCCAGCACCCAGACGGGCAGACGCCCCTCTAGGGAGACCCAGTACTTC. Its protein product is CASTQTGRRPSRETQYF.